This TCR beta chain is drawn from a study of identical twins. MiXCR was run by TCRdb on the 5' RACE reads, yielding one entry per CDR3 protein. The sample consists of roughly 540,000 distinct CDR3 sequences, 20% to 25% of them appearing once. CDR3 length: 14 residues. Trimming cost V 0 bases and J 6 bases, with 11 bases left between them. Germline loops: CDR1 SGHTA, CDR2 FQGNSA. These data also featured in a second study, about T cells expressing NK-cell markers. That source adds: HCMV serostatus: seven of eight sequenced donors positive, one negative.

The sequencing input was CD4+ T cells sorted from blood. This TCR was sampled from a young woman in good health. This rearrangement joins TRBV7-2 to TRBJ1-2; the D is unclear. The CDR3 sequence: CASSLAPGSNGYTF. The CDR3 DNA reads as TGTGCCAGCAGCTTAGCACCCGGCTCGAATGGCTACACCTTC.